This T cell receptor (beta chain) was profiled in a study of blood T cell repertoires in COVID-19. This CDR3 spans 14 amino acids. Germline CDR1 is MNHEY and CDR2 is SVGEGT. Deletions cut 0 bases from V and 6 bases from J, with 8 bases between. Assignments of participants to cohorts depended upon their own reported clinical history. Sequencing used immunoSEQ multiplex PCR; TCRdb keeps in-frame clones, though not all of them. The repertoire holds some 150,000 clones, with 80% to 85% as singletons. Sequenced: PBMCs or T cells enriched from blood (not recorded which). The chain employs TRBV6-2 or TRBV6-3 and TRBJ2-2; D is unresolved. The TCR was taken from a woman between 45 and 65 years old who had been exposed to COVID-19. CDR3 region: CASSYSPGPGELFF. In DNA, the CDR3 is TGTGCCAGCAGTTACTCGCCCGGTCCCGGGGAGCTGTTTTTT.